What follows describes a single T cell receptor beta chain. Its antigen is still unknown. With 4 bases clipped from V and 4 bases from J, the junction kept 7 bases outside the gene matches. Looked up from germline, CDR1 is MDHEN and CDR2 is SYDVKM. This CDR3 has 15 amino acids. These data originate in a study of cytomegalovirus exposure and HLA in healthy donors. Overall study results and limits: Later analysis showed most CMV-associated TCR beta chains appearing HLA-restricted. Available immune exposure information was restricted to CMV serostatus only. Among the CMV-associated chains, a few were confirmed in vitro as specific for CMV antigens. Earlier findings revealed that most TCR beta V segments proved productive either about 90% or about 30% of the time.

Researchers ran the PCR with 60 Vbeta and 13 Jbeta primers. Only in-frame clones appear in the TCRdb table, and some are missing; sequencing was by immunoSEQ multiplex PCR. There are 150,000 to 200,000 clones in the sample; around 80% occur only once, and roughly 2.1% lies in the top ten. This sequence was found in a woman aged 25 to 39 in good health and CMV-seropositive. The chain has TRBV28 and TRBJ1-1, with 9 bases identical to TRBD1. The sequenced material came from PBMCs. The CDR3 DNA follows: TGTGCCAGCAGTTCAACCCGGGACAGGGCCACTGAAGCTTTCTTT. Protein product: CASSSTRDRATEAFF.